This T cell receptor beta chain was obtained from a study of T-cell memory formation after mild COVID-19. Study-level findings and limits: Among clones contracting day 15 to 85, CD4/CD8 was balanced, whereas later expanders leaned CD4+. The appearance of some responding clones in pre-infection memory suggested that cross-reactive memory joined.

TCRdb re-derived calls from the 5' RACE reads in MiXCR, one entry per CDR3 protein. The sample carries roughly 560,000 distinct CDR3 sequences, about a fifth recorded once. The germline gives CDR1 SQVTM, CDR2 ANQGSEA. The V and J ends lost 6 bases and 2 bases respectively, with 11 bases between them. The CDR3 extends over 12 amino acids. This clonotype was counted many times. Its antigen is not identified. What was sequenced was PBMCs or a T cell subset sorted from them (not recorded which). The clonotype comes from an adult woman who had mild COVID-19 (a few samples of this study predate the infection). Cell type and time point are not known. The chain uses TRBV29-1 and TRBJ2-7; possible D gene TRBD2, 7 bases. CDR3 residues: CSVTGGTYEQYF. The CDR3 DNA reads TGCAGCGTAACGGGGGGCACCTACGAGCAGTACTTC.